Detailed here is one TCR beta chain. Other DNA sequences from this sample encode an identical CDR3 as well. The data originate from a study of Ad26.COV2.S vaccination and SARS-CoV-2 variants. Study summary: Among those in the COV1001 Ad26.COV2.S trial arm was the donor.

As to treatment: around 19 received Ad26.COV2.S at low or high dose, single or two shots; roughly five received placebo; per-sample allocation not given. The samples date from day 63 after the first vaccine or placebo injection. Profiled with immunoSEQ multiplex PCR; TCRdb holds only in-frame clones, not every one. Of over 400,000 clones listed, roughly 90% are singletons. Trimming shortened V by 0 bases and J by 0 bases, and 1 base separated the two germline ends. CDR1 KGHSH and CDR2 LQKENI come from the germline V gene. The CDR3 has 13 amino acids. Sample: peripheral blood, taken in a trial of Ad26.COV2.S vaccine versus placebo. The origin of this receptor is a person aged 18 to 65 who received the Ad26.COV2.S COVID-19 vaccine or a placebo. The J gene is TRBJ2-3, the V gene TRBV18; D is undetermined. CDR3 DNA sequence: TGTGCCAGCTCACCACCCAGCACAGATACGCAGTATTTT. This translates into CASSPPSTDTQYF.